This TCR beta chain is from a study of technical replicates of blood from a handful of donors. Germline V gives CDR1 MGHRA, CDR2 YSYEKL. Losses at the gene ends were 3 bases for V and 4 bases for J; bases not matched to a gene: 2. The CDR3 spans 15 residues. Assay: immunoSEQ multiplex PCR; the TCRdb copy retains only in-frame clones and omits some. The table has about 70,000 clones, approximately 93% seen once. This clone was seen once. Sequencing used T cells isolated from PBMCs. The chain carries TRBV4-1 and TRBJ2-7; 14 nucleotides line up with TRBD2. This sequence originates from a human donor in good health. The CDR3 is CASSHGTSGSYEQYF. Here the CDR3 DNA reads TGCGCCAGCAGCCATGGGACTAGCGGGAGTTACGAGCAGTACTTC.